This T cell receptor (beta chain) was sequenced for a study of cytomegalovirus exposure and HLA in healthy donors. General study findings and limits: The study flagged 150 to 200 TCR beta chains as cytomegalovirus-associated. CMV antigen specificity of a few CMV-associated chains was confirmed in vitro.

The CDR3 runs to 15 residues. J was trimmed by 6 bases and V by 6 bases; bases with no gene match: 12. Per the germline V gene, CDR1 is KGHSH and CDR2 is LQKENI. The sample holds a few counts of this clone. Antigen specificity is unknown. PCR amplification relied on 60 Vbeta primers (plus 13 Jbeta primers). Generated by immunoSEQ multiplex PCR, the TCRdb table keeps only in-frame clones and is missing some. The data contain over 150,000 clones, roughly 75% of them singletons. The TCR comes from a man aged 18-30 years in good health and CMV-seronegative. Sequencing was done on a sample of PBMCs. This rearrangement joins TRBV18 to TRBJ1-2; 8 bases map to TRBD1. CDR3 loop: CASSPYEDRAHGYTF. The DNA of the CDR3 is TGTGCCAGCTCGCCCTATGAGGACAGGGCGCATGGCTACACCTTC.